A single sample gave rise to the 22 T cell receptor beta chains below, sequenced in a study of blood T cell repertoires in COVID-19. TCRdb's table, derived via immunoSEQ multiplex PCR, lists solely in-frame clones and lacks some. The table has 9,000 to 10,000 clones, around 77% seen once. Sequencing used peripheral blood. The receptors were gathered from a human donor in a cohort sampled during active COVID-19.

This clone appeared a single time. The chain recombines TRBV11-3 with TRBJ2-7, with D possibly matching TRBD2 (6 bases). The ends were cut back, 5 bases at V and 0 bases at J, with 11 bases in the middle. This CDR3 comprises 14 residues. Germline-derived CDR1 and CDR2 are SGHNT and YENEEA. CDR3 amino acids: CASSPRGSSYEQYF. The DNA of the CDR3 is TGTGCCAGCAGCCCTCGGGGGAGCTCCTACGAGCAGTACTTC.

This chain links TRBV30 with TRBJ2-2, with 12 positions matching TRBD2. The CDR3 sequence is 18 residues long. The V and J ends lost 2 bases and 5 bases, in that order; junction bases with no gene match: 12. CDR1 GTSNPN and CDR2 SVGIG come from the germline V gene (reference sequence). The CDR3 sequence: CAWSSHSGLAGYTGELFF. Written as DNA, the CDR3 is TGTGCCTGGAGTTCCCATTCGGGACTAGCGGGTTATACCGGGGAGCTGTTTTTT.

The chain combines TRBV19 with TRBJ2-5; TRBD1 might be the D (7 bases). The germline V and J ends were trimmed by 3 bases and 2 bases, with 13 bases remaining between them. The CDR3 has 15 amino acids. Looked up from germline, CDR1 is LNHDA and CDR2 is SQIVND (reference sequence). The CDR3 is CASSIRGTVQETQYF. The CDR3 nucleotides are TGTGCCAGTAGTATCCGCGGGACAGTACAAGAGACCCAGTACTTC.

This clone occurred a few times. The rearrangement joins TRBV28 to TRBJ2-4; D remains ambiguous. CDR3 length: 17 amino acids. The V and J ends lost 5 bases and 0 bases respectively, with 17 bases between them. Germline-derived CDR1 and CDR2 are MDHEN and SYDVKM. The CDR3 spells CASSLEGRPGAKNIQYF. The CDR3 DNA reads as TGTGCCAGCAGTCTAGAAGGTCGCCCGGGAGCCAAAAACATTCAGTACTTC.

The chain employs TRBV5-1 and TRBJ1-1; possible D gene TRBD1, 5 bases. Germline lookup yields CDR1 SGHRS and CDR2 YFSETQ. The V and J ends lost 5 bases and 5 bases respectively, with 19 bases between them. There are 15 residues in the CDR3. Here the CDR3 reads CASRHDLEGRTEAFF. The DNA of the CDR3 is TGCGCCAGCAGACACGATTTGGAGGGGAGGACTGAAGCTTTCTTT.

This chain connects TRBV5-4 to TRBJ2-3; TRBD1 is a possible D gene (5 bases). Trimming took 2 bases from V and 2 from J, leaving 12 bases between them. The CDR3 is 15 amino acids. Germline assignment: CDR1 SGHNT and CDR2 YYREEE (reference sequence). For the CDR3, the DNA is TGTGCCAGCAGCTTTAATGGGGCGACCACAGATACGCAGTATTTT. Encoded protein: CASSFNGATTDTQYF.

The chain is built from TRBV30 and TRBJ1-5, with 8 bases identical to TRBD1. CDR3 length equals 15 residues. CDR1 and CDR2 from the germline V gene are GTSNPN and SVGIG (reference sequence). Trimming took 2 bases from V and 7 from J; bases not matched to a gene: 10. Here the CDR3 DNA reads TGTGCCTGGAGTTACGGCAGGGGGCCCCGACAGCCCCAGCATTTT. Protein product: CAWSYGRGPRQPQHF.

There are a few counts of this clone. The V and J genes are TRBV7-8 and TRBJ1-4, with D tentatively TRBD1 (5 bases). Germline-derived CDR1 and CDR2 are SGHVS and FQNEAQ. This CDR3 has 16 amino acids. Trimming took off 6 bases at V and 1 base at J, with 15 bases between the two ends. The CDR3 DNA sequence: TGTGCCAGCAGAAGAACGGGACTGGGAACTAATGAAAAACTGTTTTTT. Encoded protein: CASRRTGLGTNEKLFF.

The rearrangement links TRBV7-9 to TRBJ1-1; TRBD1 might be the D (6 bases). Per the germline V gene, CDR1 is SEHNR and CDR2 is FQNEAQ (reference sequence). The CDR3 runs 14 residues. V lost 5 bases to trimming and J lost 1 base, with 11 bases between them. CDR3 loop: CASSPWTENTEAFF. CDR3 nucleotide sequence: TGTGCCAGCAGCCCGTGGACAGAGAACACTGAAGCTTTCTTT. The entire variable domain, with the rest obtained from reference TRBV7-9 and TRBJ1-1, is as follows: DTGVSQNPRHKITKRGQNVTFRCDPISEHNRLYWYRQTLGQGPEFLTYFQNEAQLEKSRLLSDRFSAERPKGSFSTLEIQRTEQGDSAMYLCASSPWTENTEAFFGQGTRLTVV.

This chain links TRBV6-5 with TRBJ2-7; D is undetermined. The CDR3 has 13 amino acids. With 1 base removed from V and 6 bases from J, the gap between germline ends came to 10 bases. Looked up from germline, CDR1 is MNHEY and CDR2 is SVGAGI. DNA of the CDR3: TGTGCCAGCAGTTACTACCCCCGCGGCGAGCAGTACTTC. Translation gives CASSYYPRGEQYF.

This sequence joins TRBV30 and TRBJ1-1, with D maybe TRBD1 (5 bases). The CDR3 is 13 amino acids. Deletions cut 1 base from V and 2 bases from J, with 8 bases between. From germline, CDR1 is GTSNPN and CDR2 SVGIG (reference sequence). The CDR3 region is CAWSDQGNTEAFF. The DNA for the CDR3 is TGTGCCTGGAGTGACCAGGGAAACACTGAAGCTTTCTTT.

Concerning this clone itself: One end of the junction fails to match germline, which may point to a read error. This chain uses TRBV7-2 with TRBJ2-7, with TRBD2 matching 13 bases. In germline, CDR1 is SGHTA, CDR2 FQGNSA. This CDR3 spans 18 amino acids. Written as DNA, the CDR3 is TGTGCCAGCAGCTTAAGATCGGGGGGACTAGCGGGGAACTACGCGCAGTACTTC. Protein sequence: CASSLRSGGLAGNYAQYF.

The CDR3 sequence is CASSPSSGGAYEQYF. The CDR3 nucleotides are TGTGCCAGCAGTCCGTCTAGCGGGGGGGCCTACGAGCAGTACTTC. J is TRBJ2-7 and V is TRBV7-3, with 12 bases aligning to TRBD2. The germline V gene has CDR1 SGHTA and CDR2 FQGTGA. With V trimmed by 6 bases and J by 2 bases, 5 bases remained unmatched. This CDR3 has 15 residues.

The J gene is TRBJ1-2, the V gene TRBV7-2, with 9 nucleotides matching TRBD1. The CDR3 length is 15 residues. Per germline, CDR1 SGHTA and CDR2 FQGNSA. V dropped 5 bases and J dropped 5; count of bases not matched to a gene: 9. The CDR3: CASSPGDREVYGYTF. CDR3 bases: TGTGCCAGCAGCCCAGGGGACAGGGAAGTTTATGGCTACACCTTC.

This chain joins TRBV28 and TRBJ1-5; no definite D call. Germline CDR1 is MDHEN and CDR2 is SYDVKM. Trimming pared 6 bases from V and 2 bases from J, leaving 14 bases between. The CDR3 length is 15 residues. The chain's CDR3 is CASSLNGVGNQPQHF. Here the CDR3 DNA reads TGTGCCAGCAGCCTGAACGGTGTCGGCAATCAGCCCCAGCATTTT. The full variable domain, with the rest looked up from reference TRBV28 and TRBJ1-5, is DVKVTQSSRYLVKRTGEKVFLECVQDMDHENMFWYRQDPGLGLRLIYFSYDVKMKEKGDIPEGYSVSREKKERFSLILESASTNQTSMYLCASSLNGVGNQPQHFGDGTRLSIL.

The chain employs TRBV28 and TRBJ1-4, with D possibly TRBD1 on 5 matching bases. Germline CDR1 MDHEN, CDR2 SYDVKM. The CDR3 spans 14 residues. V was clipped by 3 bases and J by 8 bases, with 13 bases between them. The CDR3 region is CASSFSGRNEKLFF. For the CDR3, the DNA is TGTGCCAGCAGTTTCTCAGGGAGGAACGAAAAACTGTTTTTT.

The table lists this clone with a few counts. The chain joins TRBV3-1 (or the pseudogene TRBV3-2) to TRBJ1-1; D is ambiguous. V lost 1 base and J lost 11, with 11 bases in between. This CDR3 has 12 residues. Germline CDR1 LGHDT, CDR2 YNNKEL (reference sequence). CDR3 DNA: TGTGCCAGCAGCCAAGGAGGGTCACCTGCTTTCTTT. Translation: CASSQGGSPAFF.

The chain links TRBV9 to TRBJ2-3, with D possibly matching TRBD1 (5 bases). This CDR3 region has 16 residues. V lost 0 bases and J 2 bases, leaving 13 bases between the germline ends. CDR1 and CDR2 from the germline V gene are SGDLS and YYNGEE. In DNA, the CDR3 is TGTGCCAGCAGCGTAGCCGGACAAAGGGACACAGATACGCAGTATTTT. Translated: CASSVAGQRDTDTQYF.

The V and J genes are TRBV5-1 and TRBJ2-7; D not certain. Germline lookup yields CDR1 SGHRS and CDR2 YFSETQ. Trimming removed 2 bases from V and 3 bases from J, with 24 bases in between. CDR3 length: 18 amino acids. DNA of the CDR3: TGCGCCAGCAGCTTTCGTGCCCCCACAACCTCCAAAAGCTACGAGCAGTACTTC. The encoded protein is CASSFRAPTTSKSYEQYF. Full variable domain (outside the CDR3, taken from reference TRBV5-1 and TRBJ2-7): KAGVTQTPRYLIKTRGQQVTLSCSPISGHRSVSWYQQTPGQGLQFLFEYFSETQRNKGNFPGRFSGRQFSNSRSEMNVSTLELGDSALYLCASSFRAPTTSKSYEQYFGPGTRLTVT.

This chain joins TRBV13 and TRBJ2-3; the D is unclear. The CDR3 sequence is 14 residues long. V was trimmed by 2 bases and J by 2 bases, leaving 8 bases between them. Germline CDR1 and CDR2: PRHDT and FYEKMQ (reference sequence). The CDR3 region is CASSLQRSTDTQYF. The CDR3 region has the DNA TGTGCCAGCAGCTTACAACGGTCCACAGATACGCAGTATTTT. The whole variable domain, remainder taken from reference TRBV13 and TRBJ2-3, is AAGVIQSPRHLIKEKRETATLKCYPIPRHDTVYWYQQGPGQDPQFLISFYEKMQSDKGSIPDRFSAQQFSDYHSELNMSSLELGDSALYFCASSLQRSTDTQYFGPGTRLTVL.

The chain couples TRBV7-2 to TRBJ2-7; TRBD2 aligns across 13 bases. The CDR3 is made up of 14 amino acids. The junction had 6 bases not matched to a gene; V was cut back by 4 bases and J by 9 bases. Germline CDR1 SGHTA, CDR2 FQGNSA. The CDR3 DNA sequence: TGTGCCAGCAGCTCGACTAGCGGGGGGTCGGGGCAGTACTTC. Translating gives CASSSTSGGSGQYF.

This clone appeared once. The chain has TRBV7-9 and TRBJ2-5, with TRBD1 matching over 8 bases. CDR1 SEHNR and CDR2 FQNEAQ come from the germline V gene (reference sequence). J lost 5 bases, V lost 1 base, and 15 bases had no gene match. This CDR3 is 18 amino acids long. The CDR3: CASSLGRLGFRGRETQYF. CDR3 DNA: TGTGCCAGCAGCTTAGGAAGACTAGGATTCAGGGGGCGGGAGACCCAGTACTTC.